Shown below are 8 T cell receptor beta chains from a single sample sequenced in a study of shared T cell receptors in the human thymus (dated by TCRdb to the early 2020s). Receptor amplification or capture employed the immunoSEQ multiplex PCR assay. Here the immuneACCESS table is served through TCRdb, limited to in-frame sequences with V and J called. Missing clones are a known gap in these copies; in checked studies unresolved V genes cover under half, and the rest lacks a known reason. The sample has 540,000 or so clones on record, 78% of them singletons. The ten most abundant clones make up approximately 0.013% of the sample. The sample was also linked to a second study, of human thymus T cells.

The sample was thymocytes. These receptors were collected from a boy in the first two years of life with a congenital heart defect. Donor details come from another sample of the same person, matched by shared clones.

The chain couples TRBV29-1 to TRBJ1-2; no definite D call. This CDR3 region has 13 residues. Germline CDR1 reads SQVTM; CDR2 reads ANQGSEA. The V end was cut by 0 bases, the J end by 7 bases, with 12 bases between. This chain's CDR3 is CSVEDGEGLGYTF. CDR3 coding DNA: TGCAGCGTTGAAGATGGGGAGGGTCTTGGCTACACCTTC.

This chain links TRBV5-1 with TRBJ2-1; the match to TRBD1 covers 10 bases. The germline gives CDR1 SGHRS, CDR2 YFSETQ. The CDR3 is 16 amino acids. V dropped 6 bases and J dropped 5; count of bases not matched to a gene: 11. CDR3 nucleotides: TGCGCCAGCACCCTTGGAGGGACAGGGGAAGACAATGAGCAGTTCTTC. It yields the protein CASTLGGTGEDNEQFF.

The V and J genes are TRBV28 and TRBJ1-5; D is possibly TRBD1 (5 bases). Germline assignment: CDR1 MDHEN and CDR2 SYDVKM. The CDR3 sequence is 14 residues long. Trimming took off 5 bases at V and 6 bases at J, with 14 bases between the two ends. The CDR3 DNA reads TGTGCCAGCAGTCCCGACAGCGATAGTCAGCCCCAGCATTTT. Its translation is CASSPDSDSQPQHF.

The count of this clone is one. The chain joins TRBV9 to TRBJ2-1; D is perhaps TRBD2 (6 bases). CDR3 length equals 14 residues. Per the germline V gene, CDR1 is SGDLS and CDR2 is YYNGEE. The V and J ends lost 0 bases and 6 bases respectively, with 10 bases between them. In DNA form, the CDR3 reads TGTGCCAGCAGCGTAGTGACTAGGCGCAATGAGCAGTTCTTC. This codes for CASSVVTRRNEQFF.

The chain couples TRBV2 to TRBJ2-1; TRBD2 agrees at 9 bases. In germline, CDR1 is SNHLY, CDR2 FYNNEI. There are 16 residues in the CDR3. Germline trimming cut 0 bases from V and 1 base from J; bases unmatched to any gene: 1. The CDR3 reads CASSEASGRSYNEQFF. The CDR3 coding sequence is TGTGCCAGCAGTGAAGCGAGCGGGAGGTCCTACAATGAGCAGTTCTTC.

This sequence joins TRBV27 and TRBJ2-3; maybe TRBD2 (6 bases). Deletions cut 6 bases from V and 2 bases from J, with 15 bases between. The CDR3 spans 15 residues. CDR1 and CDR2 from the germline V gene are MNHEY and SMNVEV (reference sequence). The CDR3 reads CASRSKRADTDTQYF. For the CDR3, the DNA is TGTGCCAGCAGATCCAAGCGGGCAGACACAGATACGCAGTATTTT.

The rearrangement links TRBV11-2 to TRBJ2-7, with TRBD2 matching over 12 bases. Unmatched junction bases numbered 10, after V lost 5 bases and J lost 2 bases. The CDR3 sequence is 17 residues long. Germline-derived CDR1 and CDR2 are SGHAT and FQNNGV. CDR3 nucleotide sequence: TGTGCCAGCAGCCCGAGGACTAGCGGGATATCTCCCTACGAGCAGTACTTC. Its protein is CASSPRTSGISPYEQYF.

V usage is TRBV7-9 and J usage is TRBJ2-1, with 8 bases aligning to TRBD2. CDR3 size: 16 residues. V trimming: 0 bases; J trimming: 1 base; junction bases outside the gene matches: 2. Looked up from germline, CDR1 is SEHNR and CDR2 is FQNEAQ (reference sequence). DNA of the CDR3: TGTGCCAGCAGCTTAGCACTAGCGGAATCCTACAATGAGCAGTTCTTC. This gives the protein CASSLALAESYNEQFF.